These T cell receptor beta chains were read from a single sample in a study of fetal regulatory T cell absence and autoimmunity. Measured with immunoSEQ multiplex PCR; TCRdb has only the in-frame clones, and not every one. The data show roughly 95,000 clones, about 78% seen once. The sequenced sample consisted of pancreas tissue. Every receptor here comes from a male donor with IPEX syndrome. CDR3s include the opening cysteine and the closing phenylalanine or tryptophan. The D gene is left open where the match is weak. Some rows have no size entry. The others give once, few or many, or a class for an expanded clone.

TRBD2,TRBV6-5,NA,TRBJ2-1,TGTGCCAGCAGACCCGGACTAGCGGGAGGTAATGAGCAGTTCTTC,CASRPGLAGGNEQFF
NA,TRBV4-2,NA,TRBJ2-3,TGTGCCAGCAGCCACGGGGGACGTAGCACAGATACGCAGTATTTT,CASSHGGRSTDTQYF
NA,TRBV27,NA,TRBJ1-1,TGTGCCAGCAGTTTGTCCAGAAACACTGAAGCTTTCTTT,CASSLSRNTEAFF
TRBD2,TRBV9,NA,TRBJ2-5,TGTGCCAGCAGCGCCCGACTAGCGGAGACCCAGTACTTC,CASSARLAETQYF
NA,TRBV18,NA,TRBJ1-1,TGTGCCAGCTCACCGGGACAGAACACTGAAGCTTTCTTT,CASSPGQNTEAFF
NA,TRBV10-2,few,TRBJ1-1,TGCGCCACCGGACTGCCGGAGCGAAAAGCTTTCTTT,CATGLPERKAFF
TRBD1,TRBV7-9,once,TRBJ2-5,TGTGCCAGCAGCTTAGAAGCGGGACAGGGGTGGGAAGAGACCCAGTACTTC,CASSLEAGQGWEETQYF
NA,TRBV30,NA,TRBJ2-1,TGTGCCTGGAGTCTGAGGGTTAATGAGCAGTTCTTC,CAWSLRVNEQFF
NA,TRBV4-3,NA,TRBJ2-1,TGCGCCAGCAGCCAAGTGCTCGTAGGATATGAGCAGTTCTTC,CASSQVLVGYEQFF
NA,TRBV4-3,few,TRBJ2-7,TGCGCCAGCAGCCAAGATACCCGGGGTTCCTACGAGCAGTACTTC,CASSQDTRGSYEQYF
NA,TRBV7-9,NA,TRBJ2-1,TGTGCCAGCAGCTTAATTCTGGACTCCTACAATGAGCAGTTCTTC,CASSLILDSYNEQFF
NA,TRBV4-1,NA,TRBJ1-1,TGCGCCAGCAGCCAAGGGGGCATGAACACTGAAGCTTTCTTT,CASSQGGMNTEAFF
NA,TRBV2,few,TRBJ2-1,TGTGCCAGCAGTGAAAGTCTAGCGCCTTACAATGAGCAGTTCTTC,CASSESLAPYNEQFF
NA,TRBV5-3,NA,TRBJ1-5,TGTGCCAGAAGCCCTGGACATTTTAGCAATCAGCCCCAGCATTTT,CARSPGHFSNQPQHF
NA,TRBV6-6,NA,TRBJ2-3,TGTGCCAGCAGTTACACTATTGCGTCCCCAGATACGCAGTATTTT,CASSYTIASPDTQYF
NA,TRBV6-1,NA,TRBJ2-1,TGTGCCAGCAGTGCTCTCCCATGGCAGGAGATGAGGCTCGAGCAGTTCTTC,CASSALPWQEMRLEQFF
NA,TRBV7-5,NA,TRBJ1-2,TGTGTCAGAAGCTTAGAGAGCCCCGGGACAAAAGACTACACCTTC,CVRSLESPGTKDYTF
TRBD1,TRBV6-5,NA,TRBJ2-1,TGTGCCAGCAGTTGGACAGGGCACTCCTACAATGAGCAGTTCTTC,CASSWTGHSYNEQFF
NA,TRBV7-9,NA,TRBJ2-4,TGTGCCAGCAGCTTCAGGGCCAAAAACATTCAGTACTTC,CASSFRAKNIQYF
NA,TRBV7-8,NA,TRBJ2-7,TGTGCCAGCAGCTTAGCGACAACCTACGAGCAGTACTTC,CASSLATTYEQYF
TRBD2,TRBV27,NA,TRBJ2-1,TGTGCCAGCAGTTTTAGCGGGAGCTCCTACAATGAGCAGTTCTTC,CASSFSGSSYNEQFF
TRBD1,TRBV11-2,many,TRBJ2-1,TGTGCCAGCAGCTCCCTCGACAGGGCTGCCTACAATGAGCAGTTCTTC,CASSSLDRAAYNEQFF
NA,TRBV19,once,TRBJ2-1,TGTGCCAGTAGTTTGGGGGCAGCCTCCTACAATGAGCAGTTCTTC,CASSLGAASYNEQFF
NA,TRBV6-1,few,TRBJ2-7,TGTGCCAGCAGTGAAGTGAGTGACACCGACGAGCAGTACTTC,CASSEVSDTDEQYF
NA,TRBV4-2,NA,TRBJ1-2,TGTGCCAGCAGCACTCTACAAGGTTCCGTCTATGGCTACACCTTC,CASSTLQGSVYGYTF
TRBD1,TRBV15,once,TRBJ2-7,TGTGCCACCAGCACCCGGACAGGGTACGCCGAGCAGTACTTC,CATSTRTGYAEQYF
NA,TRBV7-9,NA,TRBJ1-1,TGTGCCAGCAGCTTAAGGGGCTCGGGGGTCGACGAAGCTTTCTTT,CASSLRGSGVDEAFF
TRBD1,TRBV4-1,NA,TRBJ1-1,TGCGCCAGCAGCCTCCGGACAGGGGGAACTGAAGCTTTCTTT,CASSLRTGGTEAFF
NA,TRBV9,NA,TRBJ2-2,TGTGCCAGCAGCAACGAACTAGACCGGGAGCTGTTTTTT,CASSNELDRELFF